What follows are 9 T cell receptor beta chains derived from one specimen sequenced in a study of T cell clonality in common variable immunodeficiency. Study conclusions and caveats: Reportedly, TCR beta sequences from common variable immunodeficiency showed fewer deletions and N-nucleotide insertions.

These receptors have no identified antigens. Only in-frame clones appear in the TCRdb table, and some are missing; sequencing was by immunoSEQ multiplex PCR. Recorded here are about 17,000 clones, with no singletons, and the ten leading clones hold about 14%. Sequenced input: peripheral blood mononuclear cells. The receptors here all came from a human donor with common variable immunodeficiency.

This clone appeared a few times. The CDR3 end is not reached by the read, which stops 3 residues before it; the germline J gene fills it in. The V and J genes are TRBV7-9 and TRBJ2-1, with TRBD2 matching 8 bases. This CDR3 is 15 amino acids long. Germline CDR1 is SEHNR and CDR2 is FQNEAQ (reference sequence). With V trimmed by 5 bases and J by 2 bases, 5 bases remained unmatched. The CDR3 protein is CASSPRGGPYNEQFF. Partial CDR3 DNA: TGTGCCAGCAGCCCACGCGGGGGGCCCTACAATGAG.

At least ten counts were recorded for this clone. The observed sequence ends 3 residues before the CDR3 terminus, with the missing tail filled in from the germline J gene. This chain joins TRBV18 and TRBJ2-1, with 10 bases aligning to TRBD2. Germline V gives CDR1 KGHSH, CDR2 LQKENI. The CDR3 totals 16 residues. V was clipped by 3 bases and J by 4 bases; unmatched bases: 6. CDR3: CASSPLTSGYYNEQFF. The covered CDR3 bases are TGTGCCAGCTCACCCCTGACTAGCGGGTATTACAATGAG.

Of note for this clone: The sequenced fragment ends 3 residues before the CDR3 boundary, so the rest is inferred from the germline J gene. The chain couples TRBV7-9 to TRBJ2-7, with TRBD1 matching over 7 bases. The length of the CDR3 is 14 residues. Germline values: CDR1 SEHNR, CDR2 FQNEAQ (reference sequence). The trim removed 3 bases at V and 2 bases at J, leaving 4 bases unmatched. The CDR3 sequence is CASSFRDSAYEQYF. CDR3 DNA (partial): TGTGCCAGCAGCTTCCGGGACAGCGCCTACGAG.

In its sample, this clone was seen many times. The read stops 3 residues short of the end of the CDR3; the missing end is completed from the germline J gene. The same CDR3 can be traced to other DNA sequences in this sample. This chain links TRBV20-1 with TRBJ2-1; a possible D gene is TRBD2 (6 bases). This CDR3 has 13 residues. V was shortened by 1 base and J by 4 bases, with 8 bases between the two germline ends. Per the germline V gene, CDR1 is DFQATT and CDR2 is SNEGSKA (reference sequence). CDR3 sequence reads: CSARVADYNEQFF. Incomplete CDR3 DNA: TGCAGTGCTAGAGTAGCGGATTACAATGAG.

For this clone: With the read ending 3 residues before the CDR3 end, the germline J gene is used to fill in that end. This rearrangement joins TRBV7-9 to TRBJ1-2, with TRBD1 identical over 9 bases. The V gene's germline CDR1 is SEHNR and CDR2 FQNEAQ (reference sequence). CDR3 size: 15 residues. After removal of 4 bases from V and 3 bases from J, the junction contained 6 bases not matched to a gene. The CDR3 here is CASSSPGQGYYGYTF. The DNA read from the CDR3 is TGTGCCAGCAGCTCGCCGGGACAGGGATACTATGGC.

This clone was seen at least ten times. The observed sequence ends 3 residues before the CDR3 terminus, with the missing tail filled in from the germline J gene. The chain carries TRBV10-3 and TRBJ2-2, with 9 bases aligning to TRBD2. Germline lookup yields CDR1 ENHRY and CDR2 SYGVKD. The CDR3 runs to 14 residues. After removal of 9 bases from V and 4 bases from J, the junction contained 6 bases not matched to a gene. CDR3 sequence: CAISSGMGTGELFF. The sequenced part of the CDR3 DNA is TGTGCCATATCTAGCGGGATGGGCACCGGGGAG.

About this clone: The sequence runs out 3 residues before the end of the CDR3; the remainder is reconstructed from the germline J gene. V usage is TRBV11-2 and J usage is TRBJ2-7; perhaps TRBD1 as D (6 bases). Germline-derived CDR1 and CDR2 are SGHAT and FQNNGV. The V end was cut by 5 bases, the J end by 2 bases, with 16 bases between. The length of the CDR3 is 15 residues. This chain's CDR3 is CASSRPRQAAYEQYF. The sequenced part of the CDR3 DNA is TGTGCCAGCAGCCGCCCCCGACAGGCCGCCTACGAG. The variable domain in full, with the rest retrieved from reference TRBV11-2 and TRBJ2-7, is EAGVAQSPRYKIIEKRQSVAFWCNPISGHATLYWYQQILGQGPKLLIQFQNNGVVDDSQLPKDRFSAERLKGVDSTLKIQPAKLEDSAVYLCASSRPRQAAYEQYFGPGTRLTVT.

Note on this clone: The missing CDR3 end, 3 residues past where the read stops, is filled in from the germline J gene. The chain couples TRBV7-6 to TRBJ2-5, with D possibly matching TRBD2 (5 bases). This CDR3 is built from 16 residues. The germline gives CDR1 SGHVS, CDR2 FNYEAQ. V lost 5 bases, J lost 4 bases, and 20 bases lay in between. The CDR3 loop reads CASSKDDEGRRETQYF. CDR3 DNA, as far as it was read: TGTGCCAGCAGCAAAGACGACGAGGGTAGAAGAGAGACC.

This clone is labeled as medium-sized. The read finishes 3 residues shy of the CDR3 end, and the germline J gene is used to complete it. The chain carries TRBV6-2 or TRBV6-3 and TRBJ2-3, with D maybe TRBD2 (6 bases). V shed 6 bases and J shed 2 bases, with 9 bases lying between them. Germline V gene lookup returns CDR1 MNHEY and CDR2 SVGEGT. The CDR3 is made up of 13 amino acids. CDR3 DNA (partial): TGTGCCAGCAGGCGGGACTTCACAGATACG. It codes for CASRRDFTDT. The whole CDR3 reads CASRRDFTDTQYF.